The 23 T cell receptor beta chains given below trace back to one sample, sequenced in a study of cytomegalovirus exposure and HLA in healthy donors. It was with 60 Vbeta and 13 Jbeta primers that the PCR ran. The data were produced by immunoSEQ multiplex PCR, yet TCRdb's version contains in-frame clones alone and is incomplete. This table lists some 43,000 clones. The sequencing input was PBMCs. The source is a woman under 40 in good health and CMV-seronegative.

V gene TRBV2 combines with J gene TRBJ2-7, with D possibly TRBD2 on 6 matching bases. V was clipped by 7 bases and J by 5 bases, with 24 bases between them. CDR3 size: 16 residues. In germline, CDR1 is SNHLY, CDR2 FYNNEI. CDR3 region: CASNEEGFGRWNEQYF. CDR3 in DNA: TGTGCCAGCAACGAGGAAGGGTTCGGGAGATGGAACGAGCAGTACTTC. Filled out from reference TRBV2 and TRBJ2-7, the complete variable domain reads EPEVTQTPSHQVTQMGQEVILRCVPISNHLYFYWYRQILGQKVEFLVSFYNNEISEKSEIFDDQFSVERPDGSNFTLKIRSTKLEDSAMYFCASNEEGFGRWNEQYFGPGTRLTVT.

The chain carries TRBV19 and TRBJ2-7, with TRBD2 matching 12 bases. CDR3 length: 13 amino acids. The J segment lost 0 bases and the V segment lost 10 bases, leaving 1 base of the junction unmatched. Germline V lookup: CDR1 LNHDA, CDR2 SQIVND (reference sequence). The CDR3 is CAKTSGSSYEQYF. CDR3 nucleotide sequence: TGTGCCAAGACTAGCGGGAGCTCCTACGAGCAGTACTTC.

V gene TRBV10-3 combines with J gene TRBJ2-7; a weak D match, TRBD1 (5 bases). Trimming took off 5 bases at V and 0 bases at J, with 14 bases between the two ends. The CDR3 has 15 residues. Germline V gene sequence: CDR1 ENHRY, CDR2 SYGVKD. The CDR3 coding sequence is TGTGCCATCAGTCGAGACAGTTTGAGCTCCTACGAGCAGTACTTC. Its translation is CAISRDSLSSYEQYF.

This chain connects TRBV30 to TRBJ2-1, with TRBD2 as a possible D gene (6 bases). Trimming cost V 1 base and J 6 bases, with 13 bases left between them. This CDR3 comprises 14 residues. The germline gives CDR1 GTSNPN, CDR2 SVGIG (reference sequence). The chain's CDR3 is CAWSAASETNEQFF. The CDR3 bases are TGTGCCTGGAGTGCGGCTAGCGAGACCAATGAGCAGTTCTTC.

The chain couples TRBV4-2 to TRBJ2-7; weak D call: TRBD2 (5 bases). Trimming took off 3 bases at V and 3 bases at J, with 15 bases between the two ends. The CDR3 has 15 amino acids. The germline gives CDR1 LGHNA, CDR2 YNFKEQ. In nucleotides, the CDR3 is TGTGCCAGCAGCCATGTCGTTGAGGGAGACTACGAGCAGTACTTC. Translating it yields CASSHVVEGDYEQYF.

V is TRBV6-4 and J is TRBJ2-3; D might be TRBD2 (6 bases). This CDR3 comprises 13 residues. CDR1 MRHNA and CDR2 SNTAGT come from the germline V gene. Trimming removed 5 bases from V and 0 bases from J, with 6 bases in between. CDR3 loop: CASSSGSTDTQYF. The CDR3 nucleotides are TGTGCCAGCAGTAGCGGGAGCACAGATACGCAGTATTTT.

J is TRBJ2-7 and V is TRBV5-8; D remains ambiguous. This CDR3 has 9 amino acids. Germline V gene lookup returns CDR1 SGHTS and CDR2 YDEGEE. V was cut by 2 bases and J by 12 bases, with 6 bases left in between. CDR3 nucleotides: TGTGCCAGCAGCTTACCCGGGTACTTC. Protein sequence: CASSLPGYF.

The chain carries TRBV6-1 and TRBJ2-5; 7 positions agree with TRBD2. CDR3 length: 14 amino acids. Germline CDR1 MNHNS, CDR2 SASEGT. J was trimmed by 2 bases and V by 1 base; bases with no gene match: 1. CDR3 residues: CASSEGGGQETQYF. The CDR3 region has the DNA TGTGCCAGCAGTGAAGGCGGGGGACAAGAGACCCAGTACTTC.

J is TRBJ1-1 and V is TRBV18; weak D call: TRBD1 (5 bases). The V gene's germline CDR1 is KGHSH and CDR2 LQKENI. This CDR3 is 15 amino acids long. The V end was cut by 3 bases, the J end by 4 bases, with 15 bases between. CDR3 region: CASSPGRGEGTEAFF. The CDR3 region has the DNA TGTGCCAGCTCACCCGGGCGAGGGGAGGGCACTGAAGCTTTCTTT.

The chain couples TRBV4-1 to TRBJ1-1, with a weak D call TRBD1 (5 bases). Trimming cost V 0 bases and J 0 bases, with 11 bases left between them. Germline V gene data show CDR1 as MGHRA and CDR2 as YSYEKL. The CDR3 covers 16 residues. CDR3 nucleotides: TGCGCCAGCAGCCAAGAGGGGGGAGGGCTGAACACTGAAGCTTTCTTT. Residues: CASSQEGGGLNTEAFF.

V usage is TRBV14 and J usage is TRBJ2-7; 7 bases agree with TRBD1. Germline V CDR1 and CDR2: SGHDN, FVKESK. The V segment lost 2 bases and the J segment 6 bases; nucleotides outside the gene matches: 7. The CDR3 has 14 residues. The CDR3 coding sequence is TGTGCCAGCAGCCAATATAACAGGGGCTCCGAGCAGTACTTC. Its protein product is CASSQYNRGSEQYF.

The chain joins TRBV25-1 to TRBJ2-2; D perhaps matches TRBD2 (6 bases). The CDR3 consists of 14 residues. Germline values: CDR1 MGHDK, CDR2 SYGVNS. V lost 4 bases and J lost 0, with 6 bases in between. CDR3 loop: CASSVAANTGELFF. CDR3 nucleotide sequence: TGTGCCAGCAGTGTAGCGGCGAACACCGGGGAGCTGTTTTTT.

The rearrangement uses TRBV11-3 and TRBJ2-7; 9 positions match TRBD2. The CDR3 is 12 amino acids. Germline-derived CDR1 and CDR2 are SGHNT and YENEEA. Trimming at V came to 10 bases and at J to 6 bases, leaving 7 bases not matched to a gene. CDR3 nucleotides: TGTGCCACCTCAAGCGGGAGGCTCGAGCAGTACTTC. Protein product: CATSSGRLEQYF.

This chain uses TRBV19 with TRBJ2-5, with a tentative D call TRBD2 (7 bases). V lost 5 bases, J lost 4 bases, and 14 bases lay in between. The CDR3 length is 14 residues. Per the germline V gene, CDR1 is LNHDA and CDR2 is SQIVND (reference sequence). The CDR3 loop reads CASSSDAGAETQYF. CDR3 nucleotides: TGTGCCAGTAGTTCAGACGCGGGGGCAGAGACCCAGTACTTC.

The V and J genes are TRBV9 and TRBJ1-5; no definite D call. V gave up 3 bases and J gave up 2 bases, with 18 bases separating them. Germline values: CDR1 SGDLS, CDR2 YYNGEE. The CDR3 runs 17 residues. The CDR3 region is CASSAREGDRGNQPQHF. CDR3 DNA sequence: TGTGCCAGCAGCGCTCGGGAGGGCGATCGGGGCAATCAGCCCCAGCATTTT. Full variable domain (outside the CDR3, taken from reference TRBV9 and TRBJ1-5): DSGVTQTPKHLITATGQRVTLRCSPRSGDLSVYWYQQSLDQGLQFLIQYYNGEERAKGNILERFSAQQFPDLHSELNLSSLELGDSALYFCASSAREGDRGNQPQHFGDGTRLSIL.

Points on this clone: This specimen includes other DNA sequences encoding the same CDR3. This chain uses TRBV4-3 with TRBJ2-7; 9 bases fit TRBD1. The germline gives CDR1 LGHNA, CDR2 YSLEER. J was trimmed by 4 bases and V by 4 bases; bases with no gene match: 5. CDR3 size: 14 residues. CDR3 coding DNA: TGCGCCAGCAGCCGAGGACAGGGGTCTTACGAGCAGTACTTC. It encodes CASSRGQGSYEQYF.

The V and J genes are TRBV29-1 and TRBJ2-7; TRBD1 matches 9 bases. The CDR3 spans 13 residues. Germline CDR1 is SQVTM and CDR2 is ANQGSEA. The junction had 2 bases not matched to a gene; V was cut back by 1 base and J by 4 bases. The CDR3 sequence is CSVEGQGDYEQYF. The CDR3 DNA reads TGCAGCGTTGAAGGACAGGGGGATTACGAGCAGTACTTC.

The genes are TRBV5-1 and TRBJ2-7; 10 positions agree with TRBD2. The J segment lost 0 bases and the V segment lost 4 bases, leaving 4 bases of the junction unmatched. The CDR3 is made up of 15 amino acids. CDR1 is SGHRS and CDR2 is YFSETQ in the germline V gene. CDR3 DNA: TGCGCCAGCAGCGAAGCGGGAGGGAACTCCTACGAGCAGTACTTC. It specifies CASSEAGGNSYEQYF.

V is TRBV9 and J is TRBJ2-7, with TRBD1 identical over 7 bases. CDR3 length equals 16 residues. Germline values: CDR1 SGDLS, CDR2 YYNGEE. Trimming cost V 5 bases and J 0 bases; bases outside gene matches: 11. The CDR3 coding sequence is TGTGCCAGCAGTTCCCCTAGGGACAGCACCTCCTACGAGCAGTACTTC. Translated, it gives CASSSPRDSTSYEQYF.

The V call is TRBV7-2, the J call TRBJ2-7; D may be TRBD2 (5 bases). The germline V and J ends were trimmed by 5 bases and 2 bases, with 10 bases remaining between them. The length of the CDR3 is 13 residues. Looked up from germline, CDR1 is SGHTA and CDR2 is FQGNSA. CDR3 nucleotide sequence: TGTGCCAGCAGCCTAGGACTGGCCTACGAGCAGTACTTC. This gives the protein CASSLGLAYEQYF.

The chain employs TRBV30 and TRBJ2-6; D gene uncertain. Germline CDR1 reads GTSNPN; CDR2 reads SVGIG (reference sequence). CDR3 length equals 17 residues. The V end lost 1 base, the J end lost 0 bases, and 13 bases lay between the germline ends. CDR3 loop: CAWSGFGSGSGANVLTF. DNA of the CDR3: TGTGCCTGGAGTGGGTTTGGTTCCGGCTCTGGGGCCAACGTCCTGACTTTC.

The genes are TRBV4-1 and TRBJ2-7; D is perhaps TRBD2 (5 bases). Germline V gene lookup returns CDR1 MGHRA and CDR2 YSYEKL. The CDR3 length is 15 residues. V lost 4 bases to trimming and J lost 4 bases, with 17 bases between them. The CDR3 here is CASSLYSGSSYEQYF. The CDR3 DNA follows: TGCGCCAGCAGCCTTTACTCGGGGTCATCTTACGAGCAGTACTTC.

The J gene is TRBJ1-5, the V gene TRBV27; D not resolved. V dropped 7 bases and J dropped 6 bases, with 16 bases sitting between them. The CDR3 has 14 residues. From germline, CDR1 is MNHEY and CDR2 SMNVEV (reference sequence). CDR3 protein: CASTGRGTGQPQHF. CDR3 DNA: TGTGCCAGCACCGGGCGGGGAACGGGTCAGCCCCAGCATTTT.